This T cell receptor (beta chain) was profiled in a study of CD8+ T cells in alopecia areata. Study at large: Treated patients were dosed with oral tofacitinib, taking 5 to 10 mg twice daily.

Peripheral blood and lesional scalp punch biopsies came from alopecia areata patients. The sequencing template was cDNA reverse transcribed from extracted RNA. Using immunoSEQ multiplex PCR, the repertoire was profiled, and TCRdb retains in-frame clones only, with some absent. The sample lists some 240,000 clones, 50% to 70% occurring once. Trimming stripped 1 base from V and 3 bases from J, with 13 bases between. This CDR3 region has 15 residues. The V gene's germline CDR1 is LGHNA and CDR2 YNFKEQ. Study-wide points: When scalp samples are sequenced, resident alphabeta T cells of normal skin are also captured. Compared with normal scalp, lesional scalp had higher clonality and more expanded CD8+ clones.

Details on this clone: Antigen: not known.

The starting material was CD4+ T cells sorted from blood, obtained at week 0. The sequence was obtained from a human donor with alopecia areata. J is TRBJ2-7 and V is TRBV4-2; the D is unclear. DNA for the CDR3: TGTGCCAGCAGCCAAGGAGTTGAGCAGCACTACGAGCAGTACTTC. Protein: CASSQGVEQHYEQYF.